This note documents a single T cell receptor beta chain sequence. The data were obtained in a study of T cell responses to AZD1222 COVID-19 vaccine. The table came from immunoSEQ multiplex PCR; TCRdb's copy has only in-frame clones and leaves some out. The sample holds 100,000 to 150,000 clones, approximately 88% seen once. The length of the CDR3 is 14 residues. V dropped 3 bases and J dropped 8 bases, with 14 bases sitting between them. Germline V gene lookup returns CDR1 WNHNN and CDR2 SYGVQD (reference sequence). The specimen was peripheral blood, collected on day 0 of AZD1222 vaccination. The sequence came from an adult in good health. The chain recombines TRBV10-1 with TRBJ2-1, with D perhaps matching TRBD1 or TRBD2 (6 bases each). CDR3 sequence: CASSDGRGHDEQFF. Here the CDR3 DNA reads TGCGCCAGCAGTGATGGTCGGGGGCACGATGAGCAGTTCTTC.